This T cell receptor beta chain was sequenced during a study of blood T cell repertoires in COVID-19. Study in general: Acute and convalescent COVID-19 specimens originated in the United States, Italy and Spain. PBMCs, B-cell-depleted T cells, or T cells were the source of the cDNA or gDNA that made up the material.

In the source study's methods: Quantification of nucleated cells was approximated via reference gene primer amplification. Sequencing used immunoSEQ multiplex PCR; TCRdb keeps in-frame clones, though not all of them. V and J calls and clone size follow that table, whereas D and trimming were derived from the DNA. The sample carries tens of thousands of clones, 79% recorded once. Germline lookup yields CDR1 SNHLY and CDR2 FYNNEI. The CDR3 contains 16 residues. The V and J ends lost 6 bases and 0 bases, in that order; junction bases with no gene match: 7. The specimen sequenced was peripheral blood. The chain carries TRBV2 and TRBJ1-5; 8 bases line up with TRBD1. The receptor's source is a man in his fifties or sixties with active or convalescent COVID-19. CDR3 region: CASRRRGQDSNQPQHF. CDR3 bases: TGTGCCAGCAGAAGGAGGGGACAGGATAGCAATCAGCCCCAGCATTTT.